This T cell receptor beta chain was sequenced in a study of cytomegalovirus exposure and HLA in healthy donors. General observations from the study: The analysis excluded some indistinguishable V segments, including TRBV6-2 and TRBV6-3.

CDR3 length: 14 residues. The V and J ends lost 7 bases and 8 bases respectively, with 17 bases between them. From germline, CDR1 is MNHNY and CDR2 SVGAGI (reference sequence). Amplification used 60 Vbeta primers and 13 Jbeta primers. Study processing details: A later analysis tallied some 80 million unique TCR beta chains, around 11 million of them shared. Profiling relied on immunoSEQ multiplex PCR, and the TCRdb table lists in-frame clones only, not all of them. The D gene and trimming were derived from the DNA, and the V and J assignments and clone size from that table. The table includes 74,000 or so clones, roughly 65% detected once. Turning to this clone: Antigen specificity is unknown.

The TCR sequence derives from a woman in her 30s in good health and CMV-seronegative. Sequencing was carried out using PBMCs. The gene calls are TRBV6-6 and TRBJ1-4; tentatively, D is TRBD1 (6 bases). The CDR3 nucleotides are TGTGCCAGCATGGAACAGGGAGTGGGGGAAAAACTGTTTTTT. Its translation: CASMEQGVGEKLFF.